The present T cell receptor beta chain was sequenced within a study of T cell changes during pregnancy in multiple sclerosis. Sequencing used immunoSEQ multiplex PCR; TCRdb keeps in-frame clones, though not all of them. This repertoire shows 48,000 or so clones, roughly 92% found once; its top ten account for roughly 0.91%. Trimming took 6 bases from V and 4 from J; bases not matched to a gene: 10. This CDR3 is 14 amino acids long. Germline CDR1 is SQVTM and CDR2 is ANQGSEA. The sequences come from CD4+ T cells from peripheral blood mononuclear cells, collected in the second trimester of pregnancy. J is TRBJ2-7 and V is TRBV29-1; 9 positions match TRBD1. The origin of this receptor is a female donor in good health, enrolled as a control in a pregnancy study. The CDR3 DNA is TGCAGCGTGAAAGGGGGAGGACAGGGGTACGAGCAGTACTTC. This translates into CSVKGGGQGYEQYF.